Shown below are 21 T cell receptor beta chains from a single sample sequenced in a study of T-cell reconstitution after alpha-beta-depleted transplantation in children. The library targeted TCRbeta and was prepared with unique molecular identifiers. Each CDR3 protein is one row after TCRdb ran MiXCR on the PCR reads. The table shows 580,000 or so distinct CDR3 sequences, with 23% occurring only once. The source material was PBMCs, mostly from graft donor cells, sampled 360 days after TCRalphabeta/CD19-depleted stem cell transplant. The receptors here all came from a boy younger than two who had a stem cell transplant for acute myeloid leukemia, so the T cells may come from the graft donor.

The CDR3 bases are TGTGCCAGCACCCTAGGGGCAGGGGAGGCTTTGGTCTATGGCTACACCTTC. The encoded protein is CASTLGAGEALVYGYTF. The chain recombines TRBV7-2 with TRBJ1-2; D may be TRBD1 (6 bases). CDR1 and CDR2 from the germline V gene are SGHTA and FQGNSA. The CDR3 loop spans 17 amino acids. The V end lost 7 bases, the J end lost 4 bases, and 25 bases lay between the germline ends.

The CDR3 bases are TGTGCCAGCAGCCTTGGTTCTATTCGTACAGGGAAAGAGAATGAGCAGTTCTTC. Protein product: CASSLGSIRTGKENEQFF. The chain joins TRBV5-6 to TRBJ2-1, with D possibly matching TRBD1 (6 bases). This CDR3 is built from 18 residues. Trimming pared 4 bases from V and 7 bases from J, leaving 27 bases between. CDR1 SGHDT and CDR2 YYEEEE come from the germline V gene.

Notes on this clonotype: A much larger clone differs from this one at a single base, so this may be a read error. The CDR3 does not close with the conserved phenylalanine or tryptophan, likely indicating a read error. The chain is built from TRBV20-1 and TRBJ1-1, with 10 bases matching TRBD1. V lost 4 bases and J lost 5; bases outside the gene matches: 7. CDR3 size: 14 residues. Germline V gene sequence: CDR1 DFQATT, CDR2 SNEGSKA (reference sequence). The CDR3 region is CSATYRDRGTEAFI. Written as DNA, the CDR3 is TGCAGTGCTACTTACCGGGACAGGGGTACTGAAGCTTTCATT.

The table lists this clonotype with a count of one. A much more abundant neighbour one base away suggests this may be a read error. This rearrangement joins TRBV5-6 to TRBJ2-7; D perhaps matches TRBD1 (5 bases). CDR3 length: 16 amino acids. The germline V and J ends were trimmed by 0 bases and 2 bases, with 15 bases remaining between them. Germline CDR1 reads SGHDT; CDR2 reads YYEEEE. Here the CDR3 DNA reads TGTGCCAGCAGCTTGGGACAGAAAATTCTTACCTACGAGCAGTACTTC. Residues: CASSLGQKILTYEQYF.

In its sample, this clonotype was seen many times. The chain links TRBV7-9 to TRBJ2-3; 10 positions match TRBD2. Germline V lookup: CDR1 SEHNR, CDR2 FQNEAQ (reference sequence). There are 15 residues in the CDR3. V trimming: 6 bases; J trimming: 4 bases; junction bases outside the gene matches: 7. The CDR3 spells CASSSILAGPDTQYF. CDR3 sequence (DNA): TGTGCCAGCAGTTCTATACTAGCGGGGCCAGATACGCAGTATTTT.

J is TRBJ2-1 and V is TRBV3-1; TRBD1 agrees at 9 bases. Germline CDR1 and CDR2: LGHDT and YNNKEL (reference sequence). This CDR3 has 15 amino acids. V gave up 11 bases and J gave up 9 bases; unmatched junction bases: 17. The DNA for the CDR3 is TGTGCCTCCAGCAAGCAGGGACAGGGCACATCTGAGCAGTTCTTC. Its protein is CASSKQGQGTSEQFF.

This chain links TRBV29-1 with TRBJ1-2; the match to TRBD1 covers 7 bases. V was clipped by 5 bases and J by 8 bases; unmatched bases: 5. Germline assignment: CDR1 SQVTM and CDR2 ANQGSEA. The CDR3 is made up of 11 amino acids. The DNA for the CDR3 is TGCAGCGTTAAGGGGGCGTGGGGCTACACCTTC. This encodes CSVKGAWGYTF.

This clonotype was observed many times. The chain couples TRBV7-9 to TRBJ1-5; D gene unclear. Germline CDR1 SEHNR, CDR2 FQNEAQ (reference sequence). The CDR3 contains 14 residues. V was clipped by 4 bases and J by 6 bases, with 13 bases between them. CDR3 sequence reads: CASSSADPGQPQHF. The CDR3 nucleotides read TGTGCCAGCAGCTCCGCTGACCCAGGTCAGCCCCAGCATTTT. Full variable domain (rest looked up from reference TRBV7-9 and TRBJ1-5): DTGVSQNPRHKITKRGQNVTFRCDPISEHNRLYWYRQTLGQGPEFLTYFQNEAQLEKSRLLSDRFSAERPKGSFSTLEIQRTEQGDSAMYLCASSSADPGQPQHFGDGTRLSIL.

The chain has TRBV20-1 and TRBJ2-7, with 7 bases matching TRBD2. Germline values: CDR1 DFQATT, CDR2 SNEGSKA (reference sequence). The CDR3 loop spans 14 amino acids. V shed 3 bases, J shed 2 bases, and the junction held 7 bases outside the gene matches. CDR3 coding DNA: TGCAGTGCTAGGGGGGGGAGGAGAGCCTACGAGCAGTACTTC. This codes for CSARGGRRAYEQYF.

This clonotype was counted between two and nine times. The chain uses TRBV6-1 and TRBJ1-1; D remains ambiguous. The germline CDR1 and CDR2 sequences are MNHNS and SASEGT. V was clipped by 1 base and J by 8 bases, with 14 bases between them. This CDR3 has 14 amino acids. The CDR3 loop reads CASSEVVYTSEAFF. The CDR3 bases are TGTGCCAGCAGTGAAGTCGTTTATACCAGCGAAGCTTTCTTT.

This clonotype was seen repeatedly, ten times or more. The CDR3 region is CASSLARGQINQPQHF. The CDR3 nucleotides are TGTGCCAGCAGTTTAGCGCGAGGACAGATCAATCAGCCCCAGCATTTT. The chain combines TRBV12-3 or TRBV12-4 with TRBJ1-5; D is possibly TRBD1 (6 bases). This CDR3 has 16 residues. Trimming left V 0 bases short and J 3 bases short, with 12 bases between.

This chain connects TRBV27 to TRBJ2-3; TRBD2 matches 9 bases. The CDR3 is 13 residues long. V shed 6 bases and J 4 bases; nucleotides not matched to a gene: 2. CDR1 MNHEY and CDR2 SMNVEV come from the germline V gene (reference sequence). CDR3 coding DNA: TGTGCCAGCAGGAGGACTAGCGCAGATACGCAGTATTTT. It translates to CASRRTSADTQYF.

This clonotype was counted only a few times. The chain carries TRBV29-1 and TRBJ2-3, with 7 bases fitting TRBD1. V was pared by 4 bases and J by 6 bases, with 16 bases of the junction left unmatched. This CDR3 is 16 amino acids long. Germline CDR1 is SQVTM and CDR2 is ANQGSEA. CDR3 sequence (DNA): TGCAGCGTTGTGGGGCTGACAGGGTCCCAGCGGGATACGCAGTATTTT. It is translated as CSVVGLTGSQRDTQYF.

This chain links TRBV4-1 with TRBJ2-3; maybe TRBD2 (5 bases). V lost 2 bases and J lost 4, with 7 bases in between. The germline gives CDR1 MGHRA, CDR2 YSYEKL. CDR3 size: 13 residues. The DNA for the CDR3 is TGCGCCAGCAGCCAACAACTAGCAGATACGCAGTATTTT. Its protein product is CASSQQLADTQYF.

There are a few counts of this clonotype. V and J are TRBV7-3 and TRBJ1-1; D remains ambiguous. CDR1 and CDR2 (germline): SGHTA, FQGTGA. The ends were cut back, 1 base at V and 2 bases at J, with 11 bases in the middle. The CDR3 extends over 15 amino acids. CDR3 sequence: CASSLSRGGNTEAFF. In DNA, the CDR3 is TGTGCCAGCAGCTTAAGCCGGGGAGGAAACACTGAAGCTTTCTTT.

The CDR3 protein is CASSLVSGGEQYV. The CDR3 bases are TGTGCCAGCAGCTTAGTTTCAGGTGGCGAGCAGTACGTC. The genes are TRBV7-2 and TRBJ2-7, with unresolved D. V was clipped by 1 base and J by 6 bases, with 10 bases between them. The germline V gene has CDR1 SGHTA and CDR2 FQGNSA. CDR3 length: 13 residues.

This clonotype was counted ten times or more. This chain joins TRBV11-3 and TRBJ2-3, with D hard to call. Germline lookup yields CDR1 SGHNT and CDR2 YENEEA. V gave up 4 bases and J gave up 5 bases, with 7 bases separating them. The length of the CDR3 is 12 residues. This chain's CDR3 is CASSSEVDTQYF. CDR3 coding DNA: TGTGCCAGCAGCTCAGAGGTAGATACGCAGTATTTT. The whole variable domain, filled in from reference TRBV11-3 and TRBJ2-3, reads EAGVVQSPRYKIIEKKQPVAFWCNPISGHNTLYWYLQNLGQGPELLIRYENEEAVDDSQLPKDRFSAERLKGVDSTLKIQPAELGDSAVYLCASSSEVDTQYFGPGTRLTVL.

The chain uses TRBV18 and TRBJ2-5; 7 positions agree with TRBD1. V dropped 4 bases and J dropped 3; count of bases not matched to a gene: 14. The CDR3 is 17 residues long. CDR1 is KGHSH and CDR2 is LQKENI in the germline V gene. CDR3 bases: TGTGCCAGCTCACAAAAACGACAGGGTATCGTGGAAGAGACCCAGTACTTC. Residues: CASSQKRQGIVEETQYF.

This clonotype was found many times. V and J are TRBV3-1 and TRBJ2-1, with TRBD1 as a possible D gene (5 bases). Per germline, CDR1 LGHDT and CDR2 YNNKEL (reference sequence). The ends were cut back, 2 bases at V and 10 bases at J, with 15 bases in the middle. This CDR3 contains 14 residues. Here the CDR3 DNA reads TGTGCCAGCAGCCAAAATATGGGGCTCTTGGAGCAGTTCTTC. It encodes CASSQNMGLLEQFF.

The table lists this clonotype with a few counts. V gene TRBV18 combines with J gene TRBJ2-5; D not certain. Per the germline V gene, CDR1 is KGHSH and CDR2 is LQKENI. The V and J ends lost 3 bases and 2 bases respectively, with 10 bases between them. The CDR3 spans 14 residues. The CDR3 nucleotides are TGTGCCAGCTCACCGCCGTGGGAACAAGAGACCCAGTACTTC. Translation gives CASSPPWEQETQYF.

Only a few counts were recorded for this clonotype. The J gene is TRBJ1-1, the V gene TRBV20-1, with 7 positions matching TRBD1. CDR3 length: 13 residues. Germline CDR1 DFQATT, CDR2 SNEGSKA (reference sequence). V dropped 0 bases and J dropped 4; count of bases not matched to a gene: 2. Here the CDR3 DNA reads TGCAGTGCTAGAGAGCACAGGGGCACTGAAGCTTTCTTT. It codes for CSAREHRGTEAFF.